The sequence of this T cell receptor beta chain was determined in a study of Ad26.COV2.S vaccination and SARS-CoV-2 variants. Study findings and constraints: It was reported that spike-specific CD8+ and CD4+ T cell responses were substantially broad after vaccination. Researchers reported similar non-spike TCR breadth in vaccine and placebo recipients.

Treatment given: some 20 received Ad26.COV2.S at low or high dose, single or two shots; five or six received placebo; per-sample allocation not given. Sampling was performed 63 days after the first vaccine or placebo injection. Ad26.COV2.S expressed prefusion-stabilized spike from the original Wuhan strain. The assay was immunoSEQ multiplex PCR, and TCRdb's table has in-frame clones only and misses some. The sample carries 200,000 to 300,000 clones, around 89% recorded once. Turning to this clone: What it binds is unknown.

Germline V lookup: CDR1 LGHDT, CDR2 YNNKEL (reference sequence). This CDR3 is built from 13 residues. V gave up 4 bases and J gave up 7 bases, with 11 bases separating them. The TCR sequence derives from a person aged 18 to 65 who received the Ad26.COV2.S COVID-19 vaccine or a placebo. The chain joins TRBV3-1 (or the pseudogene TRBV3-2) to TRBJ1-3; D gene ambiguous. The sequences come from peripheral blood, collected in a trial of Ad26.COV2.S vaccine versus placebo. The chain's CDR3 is CASSPSLRNTIYF. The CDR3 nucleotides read TGTGCCAGCAGCCCCTCACTCCGGAACACCATATATTTT.